A selection of T cell receptor beta chains follows, all from one sample in a study of blood T cell repertoires in COVID-19. Sequencing was performed with immunoSEQ multiplex PCR; in TCRdb, only in-frame clones are kept and a portion is missing. The repertoire has 200,000 or so clones, around 77% of them found once; the top ten carry approximately 15%. Sequencing was performed on peripheral blood. These receptors were collected from a man aged 55 to 70 with active or convalescent COVID-19. Both conserved end residues are part of each CDR3. D genes are given only for firm matches. For some rows the clone size is stated as once, few or many, or as a class when expanded; others skip it.

clone_size	d_call	v_call	j_call	cdr3_aa	cdr3_nt
many	TRBD1	TRBV28	TRBJ2-2	CASSLPGQKAGELFF	TGTGCCAGCAGTCTCCCGGGACAGAAGGCCGGGGAGCTGTTTTTT
-	-	TRBV4-1	TRBJ2-5	CASSPQGGETQYF	TGCGCCAGCAGCCCGCAGGGTGGGGAGACCCAGTACTTC
-	TRBD2	TRBV3-1/TRBV3-2	TRBJ2-7	CASSLRRLAGAPSYEQYF	TGTGCCAGCAGCCTGAGGCGACTAGCGGGAGCTCCCTCATACGAGCAGTACTTC
-	TRBD2	TRBV7-9	TRBJ2-1	CASSLPMLAGGPRYNEQFF	TGTGCCAGCAGCTTGCCCATGCTAGCGGGAGGGCCCCGGTACAATGAGCAGTTCTTC
-	-	TRBV9	TRBJ1-3	CASSVVGAGGNTIYF	TGTGCCAGCAGCGTAGTGGGCGCCGGCGGAAACACCATATATTTT
-	TRBD2	TRBV27	TRBJ2-7	CASSFSGGSYEQYF	TGTGCCAGCAGTTTTAGCGGGGGCTCCTACGAGCAGTACTTC
-	TRBD1	TRBV19	TRBJ2-2	CASSIDWTGYTGELFF	TGTGCCAGTAGTATAGATTGGACAGGGTACACCGGGGAGCTGTTTTTT
-	TRBD1	TRBV7-2	TRBJ1-5	CASSLGTGDQPQHF	TGTGCCAGCAGCTTAGGGACAGGGGATCAGCCCCAGCATTTT
-	TRBD2	TRBV18	TRBJ2-1	CASSRAVLTSGRFGNEQFF	TGTGCCAGCTCACGGGCGGTCTTGACTAGCGGGAGGTTTGGAAATGAGCAGTTCTTC
-	TRBD1	TRBV28	TRBJ2-7	CASLGQLSSYEQYF	TGTGCCAGCCTGGGACAGCTTAGCTCCTACGAGCAGTACTTC
-	-	TRBV9	TRBJ2-3	CASSDRRGTDTQYF	TGTGCCAGCAGCGATAGGAGGGGCACAGATACGCAGTATTTT
once	TRBD2	TRBV29-1	TRBJ2-3	CSVAPGLAADTQYF	TGCAGCGTTGCACCGGGACTAGCTGCAGATACGCAGTATTTT
-	TRBD2	TRBV19	TRBJ2-3	CASSKLAGVDTQYF	TGTGCCAGTAGTAAACTAGCGGGAGTAGATACGCAGTATTTT
few	TRBD2	TRBV7-9	TRBJ2-7	CASSLVGSGSYEQYF	TGTGCCAGCAGCTTAGTAGGCAGCGGGAGCTACGAGCAGTACTTC
few	-	TRBV2	TRBJ2-1	CASSVQNEQFF	TGTGCCAGCAGTGTTCAAAATGAGCAGTTCTTC
-	-	TRBV5-1	TRBJ2-6	CASSLRVSSGANVLTF	TGCGCCAGCAGCTTGAGAGTATCCTCTGGGGCCAACGTCCTGACTTTC
-	TRBD1	TRBV2	TRBJ2-7	CASRKGQGLTYEQYF	TGTGCCAGCAGGAAGGGACAGGGGTTGACCTACGAGCAGTACTTC
-	-	TRBV7-2	TRBJ1-5	CASSYRPGAGQPQHF	TGTGCCAGCAGTTACCGCCCGGGAGCGGGTCAGCCCCAGCATTTT
-	-	TRBV30	TRBJ1-1	CAWLRRGVFTEAFF	TGTGCCTGGCTAAGGAGGGGAGTGTTCACTGAAGCTTTCTTT
-	TRBD1	TRBV3-1/TRBV3-2	TRBJ1-1	CASSLAGTGGSEAFF	TGTGCCAGCAGCTTAGCCGGGACAGGGGGCTCTGAAGCTTTCTTT
-	TRBD2	TRBV6-2/TRBV6-3	TRBJ2-3	CASSYGPFREEDTQYF	TGTGCCAGCAGTTACGGTCCGTTTCGGGAGGAAGATACGCAGTATTTT
-	-	TRBV5-1	TRBJ1-1	CASRGQQNTEAFF	TGCGCCAGCCGTGGACAGCAGAACACTGAAGCTTTCTTT
-	TRBD2	TRBV7-9	TRBJ2-1	CATHSKRDHSYNEQFF	TGTGCCACCCATTCTAAGCGGGATCACTCCTACAATGAGCAGTTCTTC
once	TRBD2	TRBV7-6	TRBJ2-2	CASSYSGITGELFF	TGTGCCAGCAGCTATAGCGGGATTACCGGGGAGCTGTTTTTT
-	-	TRBV5-5	TRBJ1-3	CASSLGRGYTIYF	TGTGCCAGCAGCTTGGGGCGGGGGTACACCATATATTTT
-	-	TRBV19	TRBJ2-7	CASSIKGRGHGEQYF	TGTGCCAGTAGTATAAAGGGCAGGGGCCATGGCGAGCAGTACTTC
-	-	TRBV6-5	TRBJ2-7	CASSPGGPSYEQYF	TGTGCCAGCAGTCCCGGGGGACCCTCCTACGAGCAGTACTTC
few	-	TRBV6-5	TRBJ2-1	CASSSPGTGGYNEQFF	TGTGCCAGCAGTTCACCCGGCACCGGGGGCTACAATGAGCAGTTCTTC
once	-	TRBV19	TRBJ1-2	CASSRQVSNYGYTF	TGTGCCAGTAGCCGACAGGTTTCTAACTATGGCTACACCTTC
few	TRBD1	TRBV4-2	TRBJ2-2	CASSPLGDRAPRPGTGELFF	TGTGCCAGCAGCCCCCTGGGGGACAGGGCCCCCCGCCCCGGCACCGGGGAGCTGTTTTTT